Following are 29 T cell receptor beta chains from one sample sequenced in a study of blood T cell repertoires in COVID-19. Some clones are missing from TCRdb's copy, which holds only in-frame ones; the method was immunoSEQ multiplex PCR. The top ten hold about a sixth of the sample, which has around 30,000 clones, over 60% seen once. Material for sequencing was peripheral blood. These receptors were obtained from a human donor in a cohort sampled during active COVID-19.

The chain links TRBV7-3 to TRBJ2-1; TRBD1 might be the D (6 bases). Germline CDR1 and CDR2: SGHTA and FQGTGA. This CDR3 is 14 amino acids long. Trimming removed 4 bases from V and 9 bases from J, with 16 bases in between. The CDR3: CASSSLGGEAEQFF. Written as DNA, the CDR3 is TGTGCCAGCAGCTCCTTAGGGGGAGAGGCTGAGCAGTTCTTC.

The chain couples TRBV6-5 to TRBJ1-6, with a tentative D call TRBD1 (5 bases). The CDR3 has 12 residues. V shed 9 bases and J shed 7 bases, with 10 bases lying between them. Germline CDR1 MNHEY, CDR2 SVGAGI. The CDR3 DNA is TGTGCCAGTCGTACAGGAAATTCACCCCTCCACTTT. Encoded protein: CASRTGNSPLHF.

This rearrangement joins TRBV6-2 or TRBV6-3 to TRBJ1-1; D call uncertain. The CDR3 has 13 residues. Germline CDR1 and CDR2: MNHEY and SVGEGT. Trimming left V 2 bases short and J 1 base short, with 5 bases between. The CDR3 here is CASSYLPNTEAFF. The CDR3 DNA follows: TGTGCCAGCAGTTACCTCCCGAACACTGAAGCTTTCTTT.

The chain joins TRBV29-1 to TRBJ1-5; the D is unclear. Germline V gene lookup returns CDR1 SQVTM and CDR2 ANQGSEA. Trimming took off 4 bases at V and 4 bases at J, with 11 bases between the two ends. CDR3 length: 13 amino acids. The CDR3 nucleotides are TGCAGCGTTGCGTGGGCTGTTAATCAGCCCCAGCATTTT. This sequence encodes CSVAWAVNQPQHF.

This CDR3 is CASKGVAGELFF. The DNA for the CDR3 is TGTGCCAGCAAGGGGGTTGCCGGGGAGCTGTTTTTT. V usage is TRBV6-5 and J usage is TRBJ2-2, with a possible D match to TRBD1 (6 bases). Germline V CDR1 and CDR2: MNHEY, SVGAGI. The CDR3 is 12 residues long. The ends were cut back, 7 bases at V and 6 bases at J, with 9 bases in the middle.

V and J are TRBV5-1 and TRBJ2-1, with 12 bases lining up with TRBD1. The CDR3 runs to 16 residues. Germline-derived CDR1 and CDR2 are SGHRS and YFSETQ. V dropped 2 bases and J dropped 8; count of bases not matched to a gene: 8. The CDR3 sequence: CASSFTPGTGGYEQFF. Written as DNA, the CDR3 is TGCGCCAGCAGCTTTACCCCCGGGACAGGGGGCTATGAGCAGTTCTTC.

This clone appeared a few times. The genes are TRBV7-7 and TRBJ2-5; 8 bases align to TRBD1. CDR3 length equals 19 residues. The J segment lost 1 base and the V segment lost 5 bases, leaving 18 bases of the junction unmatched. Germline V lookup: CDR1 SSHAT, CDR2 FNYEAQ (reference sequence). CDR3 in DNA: TGTGCCAGCAGCGTACTCAGGGGGCGCGGATTGAGACCCCAAGAGACCCAGTACTTC. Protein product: CASSVLRGRGLRPQETQYF.

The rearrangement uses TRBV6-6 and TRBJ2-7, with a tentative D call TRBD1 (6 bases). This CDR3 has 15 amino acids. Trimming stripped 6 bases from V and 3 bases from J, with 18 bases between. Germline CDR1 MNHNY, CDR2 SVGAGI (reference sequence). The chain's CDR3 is CASRPNTGPRYEQYF. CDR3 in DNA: TGTGCCAGCAGACCCAATACAGGGCCCCGCTACGAGCAGTACTTC.

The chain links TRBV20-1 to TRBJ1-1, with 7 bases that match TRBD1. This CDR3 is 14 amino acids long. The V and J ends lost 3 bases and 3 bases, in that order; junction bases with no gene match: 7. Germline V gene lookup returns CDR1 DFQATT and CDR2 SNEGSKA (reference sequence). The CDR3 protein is CSASQDRVYTEAFF. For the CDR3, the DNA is TGCAGTGCTAGTCAAGACAGGGTATACACTGAAGCTTTCTTT.

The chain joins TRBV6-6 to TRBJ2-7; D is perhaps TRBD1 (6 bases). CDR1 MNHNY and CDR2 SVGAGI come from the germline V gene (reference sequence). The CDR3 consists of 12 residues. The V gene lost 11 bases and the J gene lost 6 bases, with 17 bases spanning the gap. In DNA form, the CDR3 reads TGTGCCTCTGCACAGGGTACCATCGAGCAGTACTTC. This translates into CASAQGTIEQYF.

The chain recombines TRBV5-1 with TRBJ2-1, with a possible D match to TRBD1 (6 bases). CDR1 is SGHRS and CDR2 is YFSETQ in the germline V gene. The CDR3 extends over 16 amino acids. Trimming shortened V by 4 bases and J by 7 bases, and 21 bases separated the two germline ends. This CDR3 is CASSPMPGVQRNEQFF. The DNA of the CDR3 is TGCGCCAGCAGCCCGATGCCAGGGGTTCAACGGAATGAGCAGTTCTTC.

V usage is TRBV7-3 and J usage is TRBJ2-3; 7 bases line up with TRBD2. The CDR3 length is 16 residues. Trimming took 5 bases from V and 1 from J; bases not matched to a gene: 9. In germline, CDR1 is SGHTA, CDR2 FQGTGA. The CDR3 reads CASSPSGASGTDTQYF. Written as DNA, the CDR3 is TGTGCCAGCAGCCCGAGCGGGGCTTCCGGCACAGATACGCAGTATTTT. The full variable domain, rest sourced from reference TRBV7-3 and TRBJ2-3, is GAGVSQTPSNKVTEKGKYVELRCDPISGHTALYWYRQSLGQGPEFLIYFQGTGAADDSGLPNDRFFAVRPEGSVSTLKIQRTERGDSAVYLCASSPSGASGTDTQYFGPGTRLTVL.

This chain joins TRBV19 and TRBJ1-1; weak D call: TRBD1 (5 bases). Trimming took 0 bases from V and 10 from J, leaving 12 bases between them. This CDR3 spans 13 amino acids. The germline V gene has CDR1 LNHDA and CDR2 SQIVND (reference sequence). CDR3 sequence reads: CASSIDHLGGAFF. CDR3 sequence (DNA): TGTGCCAGTAGTATAGATCACCTCGGGGGAGCTTTCTTT.

The CDR3 bases are TGTGCCAGTAGTGCCCCAGGAAGAACTGAAGCTTTCTTT. Translating it yields CASSAPGRTEAFF. V usage is TRBV19 and J usage is TRBJ1-1, with D unclear. Looked up from germline, CDR1 is LNHDA and CDR2 is SQIVND (reference sequence). The CDR3 loop spans 13 amino acids. The germline V and J ends were trimmed by 5 bases and 5 bases, with 12 bases remaining between them. Supplemented by reference TRBV19 and TRBJ1-1, the full variable domain reads DGGITQSPKYLFRKEGQNVTLSCEQNLNHDAMYWYRQDPGQGLRLIYYSQIVNDFQKGDIAEGYSVSREKKESFPLTVTSAQKNPTAFYLCASSAPGRTEAFFGQGTRLTVV.

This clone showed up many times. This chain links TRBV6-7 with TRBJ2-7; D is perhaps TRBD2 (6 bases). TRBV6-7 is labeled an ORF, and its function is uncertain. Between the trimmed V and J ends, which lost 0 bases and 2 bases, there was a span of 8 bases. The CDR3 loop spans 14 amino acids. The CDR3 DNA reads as TGTGCCAGCAGTTACTCGGGAGGAACCTACGAGCAGTACTTC. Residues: CASSYSGGTYEQYF.

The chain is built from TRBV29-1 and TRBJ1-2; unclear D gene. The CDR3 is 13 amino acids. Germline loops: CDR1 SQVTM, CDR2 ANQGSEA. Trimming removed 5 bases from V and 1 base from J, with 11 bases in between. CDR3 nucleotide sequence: TGCAGCGTTCTTGGAGATCTTAACTATGGCTACACCTTC. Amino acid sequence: CSVLGDLNYGYTF.

This CDR3 reads CASSIDRRRRGDNEQFF. In DNA, the CDR3 is TGTGCCAGTAGTATAGATCGTAGGAGACGGGGGGATAATGAGCAGTTCTTC. V gene TRBV19 combines with J gene TRBJ2-1, with TRBD2 matching 7 bases. This CDR3 spans 17 amino acids. The germline CDR1 and CDR2 sequences are LNHDA and SQIVND (reference sequence). V shed 0 bases and J 7 bases; nucleotides not matched to a gene: 12.

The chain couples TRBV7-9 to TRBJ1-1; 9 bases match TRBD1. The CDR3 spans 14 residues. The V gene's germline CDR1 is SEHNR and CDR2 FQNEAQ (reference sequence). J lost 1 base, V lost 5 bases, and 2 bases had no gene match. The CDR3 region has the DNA TGTGCCAGCAGCCCGGGACAGGGGAACACTGAAGCTTTCTTT. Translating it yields CASSPGQGNTEAFF.

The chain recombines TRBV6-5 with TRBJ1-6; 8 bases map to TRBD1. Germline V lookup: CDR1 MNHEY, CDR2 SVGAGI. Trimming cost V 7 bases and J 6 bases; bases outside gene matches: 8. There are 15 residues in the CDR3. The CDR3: CASTVSTGVNSPLHF. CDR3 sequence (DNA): TGTGCCAGCACCGTATCGACAGGGGTTAATTCACCCCTCCACTTT.

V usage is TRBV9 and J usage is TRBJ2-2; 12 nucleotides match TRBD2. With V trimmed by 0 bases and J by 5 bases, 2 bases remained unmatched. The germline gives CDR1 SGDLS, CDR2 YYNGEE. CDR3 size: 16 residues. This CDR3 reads CASSVGLAGVTGELFF. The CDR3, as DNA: TGTGCCAGCAGCGTAGGACTAGCGGGGGTTACCGGGGAGCTGTTTTTT.

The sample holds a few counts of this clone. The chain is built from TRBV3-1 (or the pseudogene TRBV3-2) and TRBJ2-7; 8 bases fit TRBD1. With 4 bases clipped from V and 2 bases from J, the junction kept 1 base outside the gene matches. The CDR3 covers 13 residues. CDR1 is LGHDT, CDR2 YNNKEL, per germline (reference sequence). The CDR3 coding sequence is TGTGCCAGCAGCCGGACAGGGACCTACGAGCAGTACTTC. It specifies CASSRTGTYEQYF.

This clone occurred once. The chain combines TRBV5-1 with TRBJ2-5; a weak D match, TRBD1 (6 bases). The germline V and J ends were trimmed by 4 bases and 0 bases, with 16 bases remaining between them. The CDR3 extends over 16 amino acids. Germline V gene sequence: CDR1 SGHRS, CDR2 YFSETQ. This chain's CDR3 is CASSPGTKRYQETQYF. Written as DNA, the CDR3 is TGCGCCAGCAGCCCCGGGACAAAAAGGTACCAAGAGACCCAGTACTTC.

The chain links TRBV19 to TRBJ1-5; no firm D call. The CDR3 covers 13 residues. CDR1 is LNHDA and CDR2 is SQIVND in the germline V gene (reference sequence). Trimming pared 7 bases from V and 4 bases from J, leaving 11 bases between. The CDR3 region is CASTGSLNQPQHF. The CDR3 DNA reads TGTGCCAGTACAGGCAGTTTAAATCAGCCCCAGCATTTT. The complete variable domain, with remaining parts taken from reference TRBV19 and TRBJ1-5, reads DGGITQSPKYLFRKEGQNVTLSCEQNLNHDAMYWYRQDPGQGLRLIYYSQIVNDFQKGDIAEGYSVSREKKESFPLTVTSAQKNPTAFYLCASTGSLNQPQHFGDGTRLSIL.

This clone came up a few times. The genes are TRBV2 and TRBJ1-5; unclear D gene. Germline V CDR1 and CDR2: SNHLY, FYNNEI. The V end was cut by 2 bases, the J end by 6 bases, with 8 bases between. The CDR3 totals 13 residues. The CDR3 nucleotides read TGTGCCAGCAGTGAAAGAGAGGCTCAGCCCCAGCATTTT. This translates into CASSEREAQPQHF.

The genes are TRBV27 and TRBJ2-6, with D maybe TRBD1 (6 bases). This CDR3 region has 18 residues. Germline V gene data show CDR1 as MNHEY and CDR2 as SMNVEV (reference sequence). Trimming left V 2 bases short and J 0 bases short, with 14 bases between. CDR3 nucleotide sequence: TGTGCCAGCAGTTTAAACAGGGTCCTCTCCTCTGGGGCCAACGTCCTGACTTTC. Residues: CASSLNRVLSSGANVLTF.

The CDR3: CAISESEIQPQHF. In nucleotides, the CDR3 is TGTGCCATCAGTGAGTCTGAGATTCAGCCCCAGCATTTT. This chain links TRBV10-3 with TRBJ1-5, with unresolved D. Germline assignment: CDR1 ENHRY and CDR2 SYGVKD. The length of the CDR3 is 13 residues. V was pared by 0 bases and J by 6 bases, with 6 bases between.

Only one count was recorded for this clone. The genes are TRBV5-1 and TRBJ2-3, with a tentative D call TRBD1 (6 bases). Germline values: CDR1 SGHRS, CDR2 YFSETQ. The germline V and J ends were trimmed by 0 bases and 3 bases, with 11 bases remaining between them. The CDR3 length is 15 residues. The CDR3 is CASSLAGHGTDTQYF. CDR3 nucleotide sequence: TGCGCCAGCAGCTTGGCGGGACACGGTACAGATACGCAGTATTTT.

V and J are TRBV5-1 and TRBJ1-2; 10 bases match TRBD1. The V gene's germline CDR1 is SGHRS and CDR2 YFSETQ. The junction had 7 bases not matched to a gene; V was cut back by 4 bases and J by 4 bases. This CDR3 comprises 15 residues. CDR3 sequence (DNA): TGCGCCAGCAGCCCAAGGGACAGGGGCGGCTATGGCTACACCTTC. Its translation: CASSPRDRGGYGYTF.

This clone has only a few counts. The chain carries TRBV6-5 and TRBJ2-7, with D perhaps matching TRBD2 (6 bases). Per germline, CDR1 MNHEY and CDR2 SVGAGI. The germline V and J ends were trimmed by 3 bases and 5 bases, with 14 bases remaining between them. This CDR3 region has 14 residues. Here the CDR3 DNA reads TGTGCCAGCAGTTATGATCCGGGGAGGCACGAGCAGTACTTC. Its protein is CASSYDPGRHEQYF.